Below are 5 T cell receptor beta chains sequenced from a single sample in a study of low-dose radiotherapy and immunotherapy resistance in tumors. Described time point: before trial treatment. Priming of first-strand cDNA relied on TRAV- and TRBV-specific primers (covering alpha and beta chains). Using a constant-region primer together with a V-primer adapter, TCRs were subjected to around 20 PCR cycles of amplification. TCRdb reprocessed the reads via MiXCR and lists one record per CDR3 protein. Of tens of thousands of distinct CDR3 sequences listed, about a sixth were seen once; the top ten hold 2.8%. The sequences come from PBMCs, collected before treatment. The source is a male donor with prostate cancer.

The rearrangement uses TRBV10-2 and TRBJ2-5, with 11 bases matching TRBD2. The CDR3 totals 14 residues. V was pared by 6 bases and J by 4 bases, with 4 bases of the junction left unmatched. In germline, CDR1 is WSHSY, CDR2 SAAADI. CDR3 amino acids: CASRDSGGVETQYF. CDR3 sequence (DNA): TGCGCCAGCAGGGATAGCGGGGGGGTAGAGACCCAGTACTTC.

This clonotype was recorded at least ten times. The chain has TRBV20-1 and TRBJ2-3, with 9 positions matching TRBD2. The V gene end was trimmed by 1 base and the J gene end by 6 bases; junction bases not matched to a gene: 8. Germline V gives CDR1 DFQATT, CDR2 SNEGSKA (reference sequence). This CDR3 region has 15 residues. CDR3 region: CSARATASGVDTQYF. The CDR3 DNA reads as TGCAGTGCTAGAGCCACGGCTAGCGGGGTGGATACGCAGTATTTT.

The rearrangement joins TRBV10-3 to TRBJ2-2; no definite D call. Germline lookup yields CDR1 ENHRY and CDR2 SYGVKD. V lost 0 bases and J lost 4, with 15 bases in between. CDR3 size: 17 residues. CDR3 DNA sequence: TGTGCCATCAGTGAGTCGGTAGGGTGGTCGGCCACCGGGGAGCTGTTTTTT. It is translated as CAISESVGWSATGELFF.

This clonotype was detected ten times or more. V and J are TRBV5-1 and TRBJ2-3; no clear D gene. CDR1 and CDR2 (germline): SGHRS, YFSETQ. Trimming left V 0 bases short and J 0 bases short, with 8 bases between. This CDR3 contains 15 residues. Written as DNA, the CDR3 is TGCGCCAGCAGCTTGGGGCTCAGGAGCACAGATACGCAGTATTTT. Amino acid sequence: CASSLGLRSTDTQYF.

At least ten counts were recorded for this clonotype. The chain links TRBV4-1 to TRBJ2-7, with TRBD1 as a possible D gene (5 bases). This CDR3 is built from 15 residues. The V end was cut by 4 bases, the J end by 2 bases, with 15 bases between. The germline gives CDR1 MGHRA, CDR2 YSYEKL. The CDR3 protein is CASSPRVKGPYEQYF. Here the CDR3 DNA reads TGCGCCAGCAGCCCGAGAGTTAAGGGGCCCTACGAGCAGTACTTC.